This T cell receptor beta chain was captured by sequencing in a study of shared clonotypes between healthy human individuals. Background on the study: The plates for each donor numbered three CD4 naive, three CD4 memory, two CD8 naive and one CD8 memory. Findings and limits, study-wide: Across subsets, estimated richness was generally greater for naive than for memory populations.

The CDR3 consists of 13 residues. V was clipped by 3 bases and J by 0 bases, with 8 bases between them. CDR1 and CDR2 (germline): GTSNPN, SVGIG (reference sequence). This table comes from immunoSEQ multiplex PCR, and its TCRdb copy is limited to in-frame clones, with some not included. The sample yields roughly 1.4 million clones, roughly 98.5% seen once. This clone was observed a single time. Its antigen is still unknown. The genes are TRBV30 and TRBJ2-5, with D hard to call. Sequences were obtained from naive CD4+ T cells sorted from blood. Subset meaning: CD45RA+ positively selected. This TCR derives from a man aged 30 to 39 in good health. DNA of the CDR3: TGTGCCTGGAGCAAATCGTACCAAGAGACCCAGTACTTC. Residues: CAWSKSYQETQYF.